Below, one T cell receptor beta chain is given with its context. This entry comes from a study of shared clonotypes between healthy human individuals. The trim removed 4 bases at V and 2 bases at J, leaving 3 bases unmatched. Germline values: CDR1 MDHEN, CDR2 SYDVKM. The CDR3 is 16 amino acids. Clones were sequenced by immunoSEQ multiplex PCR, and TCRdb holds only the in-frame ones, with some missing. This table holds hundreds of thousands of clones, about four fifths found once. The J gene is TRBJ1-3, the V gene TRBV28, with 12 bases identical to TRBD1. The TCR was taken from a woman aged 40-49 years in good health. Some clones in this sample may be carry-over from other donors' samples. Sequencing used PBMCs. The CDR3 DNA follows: TGTGCCAGCAGTTCCGGGACAGGGGGCACTGGAAACACCATATATTTT. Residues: CASSSGTGGTGNTIYF.